These T cell receptor beta chains were read from a single sample in a study of molecular identifiers for immune sequencing clone quantification. TCRdb re-called the PCR reads through MiXCR, storing one row per CDR3 protein. The sample has roughly 630,000 distinct CDR3 sequences, roughly 23% seen once. Sequenced input: naive CD8+ T cells from blood, with Jurkat cell RNA spiked in. Every receptor here comes from a human donor in good health. Some libraries in this study had Jurkat cell RNA spiked in. Each CDR3 is given with its conserved first and last residue. Fields, in order: D gene, clone size, V gene, J gene, CDR3 protein, CDR3 DNA. A D gene is named only where the DNA matches it firmly. The listing skips clone size in some rows; elsewhere it reads once, few, many or a size class.

>-|many|TRBV28|TRBJ2-7
CASSLRGLAADREQYF
TGTGCCAGCAGTTTACGCGGTCTGGCAGCGGATCGGGAGCAGTACTTC
>TRBD1|-|TRBV4-1|TRBJ1-3
CASSHGTGGNTIYF
TGCGCCAGCAGCCACGGGACAGGCGGAAACACCATATATTTT
>TRBD1|-|TRBV9|TRBJ2-5
CASSGTGQGETQYF
TGTGCCAGCAGCGGGACAGGCCAGGGGGAGACCCAGTACTTC
>-|few|TRBV28|TRBJ1-1
CASSRGGEPIPEAFF
TGTGCCAGCAGCCGGGGGGGGGAGCCAATCCCTGAAGCTTTCTTT
>TRBD1|-|TRBV6-6|TRBJ1-1
CASSYLGGTAIEAFF
TGTGCCAGCAGTTATTTAGGGGGCACAGCCATTGAAGCTTTCTTT
>-|few|TRBV19|TRBJ1-6
CASSSSGGVNSPLHF
TGTGCCAGTAGTTCGTCCGGGGGCGTTAATTCACCCCTCCACTTT
>-|-|TRBV4-1|TRBJ2-7
CASSHQTAEIRIYEQYF
TGCGCCAGCAGCCACCAGACAGCCGAAATTCGGATCTACGAGCAGTACTTC
>-|few|TRBV4-1|TRBJ2-7
CASSQDRTETYEQYF
TGCGCCAGCAGCCAAGACAGGACGGAAACCTACGAGCAGTACTTC
>-|few|TRBV19|TRBJ2-1
CASSIGSSVYNEQFF
TGTGCCAGTAGTATAGGTAGCTCAGTCTACAATGAGCAGTTCTTC
>-|few|TRBV29-1|TRBJ1-2
CSARVPTSYGYTF
TGCAGCGCCCGTGTCCCAACTTCGTATGGCTACACCTTC
>-|-|TRBV25-1|TRBJ1-6
CTSSVTGSPLHF
TGTACCAGCAGTGTGACGGGTTCACCCCTCCACTTT
>-|few|TRBV11-3|TRBJ2-7
CASREYEQYF
TGTGCCAGCAGGGAGTACGAGCAGTACTTC
>-|-|TRBV28|TRBJ2-1
CASSYLRGYPHNEQFF
TGTGCCAGCAGTTATCTCCGGGGCTACCCCCACAATGAGCAGTTCTTC
>-|-|TRBV7-7|TRBJ2-3
CASSPSLTFTDTQYF
TGTGCCAGCAGCCCGTCCTTGACCTTCACAGATACGCAGTATTTT
>TRBD2|-|TRBV6-6|TRBJ2-5
CASSQLAGVSQETQYF
TGTGCCAGCAGCCAATTAGCGGGGGTAAGCCAAGAGACCCAGTACTTC
>TRBD2|-|TRBV30|TRBJ2-1
CAWSLYGLDNEQFF
TGTGCCTGGAGTCTCTACGGACTAGACAATGAGCAGTTCTTC
>-|many|TRBV2|TRBJ2-7
CATEGPISYEQYF
TGTGCCACCGAGGGACCTATTTCCTACGAGCAGTACTTC
>-|few|TRBV28|TRBJ2-1
CASSFRASRDEQFF
TGTGCCAGCAGTTTTAGGGCCAGCCGCGATGAGCAGTTCTTC
>-|-|TRBV5-4|TRBJ1-4
CANSLAGTLNKKLFF
TGTGCCAACAGCTTGGCGGGGACACTTAATAAAAAACTATTTTTT
>TRBD2|few|TRBV5-3|TRBJ2-7
CASSLVWGTSSNYEQYF
TGTGCCAGCAGCTTGGTCTGGGGGACTAGCAGCAACTACGAGCAGTACTTC
>TRBD1|-|TRBV30|TRBJ1-1
CAWSLGQGGTEAFF
TGTGCCTGGAGCCTCGGACAGGGAGGCACTGAAGCTTTCTTT
>-|-|TRBV27|TRBJ1-1
CASSLTGPPDTEAFF
TGTGCCAGCAGTCTCACAGGGCCCCCGGACACTGAAGCTTTCTTT
>TRBD1|-|TRBV5-4|TRBJ1-1
CASSRGDRAGTEAFF
TGTGCCAGCAGCCGAGGGGACAGGGCTGGCACTGAAGCTTTCTTT
>-|-|TRBV12-3/TRBV12-4|TRBJ1-1
CASSSKNTEAFF
TGTGCCAGCAGTTCGAAGAACACTGAAGCTTTCTTT
>TRBD2|few|TRBV6-5|TRBJ2-2
CASNVLAGVPDTGELFF
TGTGCCAGCAATGTACTAGCGGGGGTTCCTGACACCGGGGAGCTGTTTTTT
>-|-|TRBV7-6|TRBJ2-7
CASSLGPGVTYEQYF
TGTGCCAGCAGCTTAGGCCCAGGAGTTACCTACGAGCAGTACTTC
>TRBD1|many|TRBV7-2|TRBJ1-6
CASSLGLTGVSSPLHF
TGTGCCAGCAGCTTAGGGCTGACAGGGGTTTCTTCACCCCTCCACTTT
>-|many|TRBV12-3/TRBV12-4|TRBJ1-2
CASSLGFIKNYGYTF
TGTGCCAGCAGTCTTGGGTTTATTAAAAACTATGGCTACACCTTC
>TRBD1|-|TRBV20-1|TRBJ1-4
CSASRDSTATNEKLFF
TGCAGTGCCTCCCGGGACAGTACTGCAACTAATGAAAAACTGTTTTTT
>TRBD1|few|TRBV5-8|TRBJ1-5
CASSLTGGYSNQPQHF
TGTGCCAGCAGCTTAACAGGGGGGTATAGCAATCAGCCCCAGCATTTT
>-|few|TRBV3-1|TRBJ2-2
CASSQDDTHKGTGELFF
TGTGCCAGCAGCCAAGACGACACCCATAAGGGGACCGGGGAGCTGTTTTTT
>-|few|TRBV29-1|TRBJ1-2
CSVEEGSAPGSYGYTF
TGCAGCGTTGAAGAAGGGTCAGCTCCGGGGAGCTATGGCTACACCTTC
>TRBD2|few|TRBV10-3|TRBJ2-3
CAISESGLAGPTDTQYF
TGTGCCATCAGTGAGTCAGGGTTAGCGGGGCCCACAGATACGCAGTATTTT
>-|few|TRBV7-6|TRBJ2-7
CASSLVHDEQYF
TGTGCCAGCAGCTTAGTTCATGATGAGCAGTACTTC
>-|many|TRBV28|TRBJ2-1
CASSPLAENSYNEQFF
TGTGCCAGCAGTCCTCTCGCGGAGAACTCCTACAATGAGCAGTTCTTC
>TRBD2|-|TRBV5-4|TRBJ2-5
CASRFSGGAQETQYF
TGTGCCAGCAGATTTAGCGGGGGGGCCCAAGAGACCCAGTACTTC
>TRBD2|-|TRBV5-1|TRBJ2-5
CASSLAPLRGGDEQQYF
TGCGCCAGCAGCTTGGCCCCCCTGCGGGGGGGGGACGAGCAGCAGTACTTC
>-|many|TRBV6-5|TRBJ1-4
CASTPLAATNEKLFF
TGTGCCAGCACTCCCCTCGCTGCAACTAATGAAAAACTGTTTTTT
>-|-|TRBV25-1|TRBJ1-4
CASSESRDGYEKLFF
TGTGCCAGCAGTGAATCCAGGGACGGTTATGAAAAACTGTTTTTT
>-|-|TRBV19|TRBJ1-5
CASDPDRGDQPQHF
TGTGCCAGTGACCCGGACAGAGGGGATCAGCCCCAGCATTTT
>-|-|TRBV9|TRBJ2-2
CASSVGATDTGELFF
TGTGCCAGCAGCGTAGGTGCGACAGATACCGGGGAGCTGTTTTTT
>-|many|TRBV7-9|TRBJ1-1
CASSFDAALVQAFF
TGTGCCAGCAGCTTTGACGCGGCGCTGGTTCAAGCTTTCTTT
>TRBD2|few|TRBV11-2|TRBJ2-1
CASSHTSGVDNEQFF
TGTGCCAGCAGCCATACTAGCGGGGTGGACAATGAGCAGTTCTTC
>TRBD2|few|TRBV13|TRBJ2-5
CASSWYSGGAEETQYF
TGTGCCAGCAGCTGGTATAGCGGGGGGGCCGAGGAGACCCAGTACTTC
>-|-|TRBV7-9|TRBJ2-7
CASSLVGEKNEQYF
TGTGCCAGCAGCTTGGTGGGGGAGAAGAACGAGCAGTACTTC
>-|many|TRBV29-1|TRBJ1-2
CSVEGELSANYGYTF
TGCAGCGTTGAAGGCGAATTGAGCGCTAACTATGGCTACACCTTC
>-|many|TRBV5-1|TRBJ2-3
CASSFAGGSYTDTQYF
TGCGCCAGCAGCTTCGCTGGCGGTTCATACACAGATACGCAGTATTTT
>-|many|TRBV23-1|TRBJ2-5
CASTPPDPKAETQYF
TGCGCCAGCACCCCCCCGGACCCTAAAGCGGAGACCCAGTACTTC
>-|few|TRBV7-8|TRBJ2-7
CASSLRGTVGYYEQYF
TGTGCCAGCAGCTTACGTGGAACAGTCGGCTACTACGAGCAGTACTTC
>TRBD2|many|TRBV4-3|TRBJ2-3
CASSQDTSGSTDTQYF
TGCGCCAGCAGCCAAGATACTAGCGGAAGCACAGATACGCAGTATTTT
>-|few|TRBV29-1|TRBJ2-1
CSVTPGVLYNEQFF
TGCAGCGTAACCCCAGGGGTCCTGTACAATGAGCAGTTCTTC
>TRBD2|few|TRBV9|TRBJ2-3
CASSFGGRAVDTQYF
TGTGCCAGCAGCTTTGGCGGGAGGGCCGTGGATACGCAGTATTTT
>TRBD2|-|TRBV7-2|TRBJ2-1
CASSLDGRLAGGDEQFF
TGTGCCAGCAGCTTAGATGGCCGACTAGCGGGAGGGGATGAGCAGTTCTTC
>TRBD1|-|TRBV9|TRBJ1-1
CASGVEGAWDTEAFF
TGTGCCAGCGGCGTCGAGGGGGCATGGGACACTGAAGCTTTCTTT
>TRBD1|many|TRBV6-5|TRBJ2-5
CASRETTGSVLETQYF
TGTGCCAGCAGGGAAACGACAGGGTCGGTATTAGAGACCCAGTACTTC
>TRBD1|-|TRBV4-3|TRBJ1-5
CASSQNRGDNQPQHF
TGCGCCAGCAGCCAAAACAGGGGGGACAATCAGCCCCAGCATTTT
>-|-|TRBV4-3|TRBJ1-2
CASSQEIAGSSVGYTF
TGCGCCAGCAGCCAAGAGATTGCGGGCTCCTCAGTCGGCTACACCTTC
>TRBD1|few|TRBV24-1|TRBJ2-2
CATSEGQGSNTGELFF
TGTGCCACCAGTGAAGGACAGGGCTCGAACACCGGGGAGCTGTTTTTT
>TRBD1|-|TRBV19|TRBJ2-3
CASATGEDRGMSDTQYF
TGTGCCAGCGCGACAGGGGAGGACAGGGGGATGTCAGATACGCAGTATTTT
>-|-|TRBV30|TRBJ2-2
CAWRSLGITGELFF
TGTGCCTGGAGGTCTTTAGGGATCACCGGGGAGCTGTTTTTT